These 3 T cell receptor beta chains were sequenced from one sample in a study of T-cell memory formation after mild COVID-19. MiXCR, run by TCRdb on the 5' RACE reads, gives a single entry per CDR3 protein. The sample includes fewer than 450,000 distinct CDR3 sequences, roughly 20% of them seen just once. The material sequenced was PBMCs or a T cell subset sorted from them (not recorded which). Source of these receptors: an adult woman who had mild COVID-19 (a few samples of this study predate the infection). Cell type and time point are not known.

This clonotype was detected only a few times. CDR3 nucleotides: TGCGCCAGCAGTCAAGGGACAGACAACTATGGCTACACCTTC. The encoded protein is CASSQGTDNYGYTF. V is TRBV5-1 and J is TRBJ1-2; TRBD1 matches 7 bases. With V trimmed by 5 bases and J by 2 bases, 6 bases remained unmatched. CDR1 and CDR2 (germline): SGHRS, YFSETQ. This CDR3 comprises 14 residues.

This clonotype was seen more than once but under ten times. The chain has TRBV5-1 and TRBJ2-3, with 10 bases lining up with TRBD1. CDR1 is SGHRS and CDR2 is YFSETQ in the germline V gene. CDR3 length: 14 amino acids. Losses at the gene ends were 7 bases for V and 5 bases for J; bases not matched to a gene: 7. The DNA of the CDR3 is TGCGCCAGCGCAACGGGACAGGGGAAAGATACGCAGTATTTT. Protein sequence: CASATGQGKDTQYF.

The V and J genes are TRBV18 and TRBJ2-7; 9 bases fit TRBD1. The CDR3 extends over 14 amino acids. CDR1 and CDR2 from the germline V gene are KGHSH and LQKENI. The V and J ends lost 2 bases and 6 bases, in that order; junction bases with no gene match: 5. Written as DNA, the CDR3 is TGTGCCAGCTCACCAAGGGACAGGGACAGCGAGCAGTACTTC. It yields the protein CASSPRDRDSEQYF.